Each of the 20 T cell receptor beta chains below was sequenced from the same sample in a study of cytomegalovirus exposure and HLA in healthy donors. PCR was performed using 60 Vbeta and 13 Jbeta primers. Method: immunoSEQ multiplex PCR; TCRdb's copy keeps in-frame clones and lacks some. There are some 78,000 clones in the sample; approximately 80% occur only once, and over 20% lies in the top ten. Material: PBMCs. The origin of the receptors is a woman between 45 and 65 years old in good health and CMV-seropositive.

This chain joins TRBV28 and TRBJ2-7; unclear D gene. Per the germline V gene, CDR1 is MDHEN and CDR2 is SYDVKM. The CDR3 length is 8 residues. CDR3 in amino acids: CASSPPVV. CDR3 sequence (DNA): TGTGCCAGCAGCCCTCCGGTAGTC.

The chain combines TRBV6-5 with TRBJ2-5, with D possibly being TRBD1 (6 bases). CDR1 is MNHEY and CDR2 is SVGAGI in the germline V gene. The CDR3 contains 14 residues. Trimming stripped 6 bases from V and 1 base from J, with 12 bases between. In nucleotides, the CDR3 is TGTGCCAGCAGGTCTGGACAGATCCAAGAGACCCAGTACTTC. Translating gives CASRSGQIQETQYF.

V is TRBV2 and J is TRBJ2-5; 12 bases fit TRBD1. This CDR3 has 14 residues. The V and J ends lost 7 bases and 5 bases, in that order; junction bases with no gene match: 5. The germline V gene encodes CDR1 SNHLY and CDR2 FYNNEI. The chain's CDR3 is CASTGDRGLETQYF. The CDR3 DNA sequence: TGTGCCAGCACTGGGGACAGGGGGCTTGAGACCCAGTACTTC.

V and J are TRBV6-5 and TRBJ1-1, with D perhaps TRBD1 (5 bases). With 8 bases removed from V and 5 bases from J, the gap between germline ends came to 12 bases. The CDR3 consists of 12 residues. Germline lookup yields CDR1 MNHEY and CDR2 SVGAGI. CDR3 coding DNA: TGTGCCAGCTGGAGGGGAAGTACTGAAGCTTTCTTT. Translated, it gives CASWRGSTEAFF.

The chain is built from TRBV7-2 and TRBJ1-3; TRBD1 is a possible D gene (6 bases). The CDR3 length is 16 residues. Trimming removed 3 bases at V and 3 bases at J, with 15 bases between. The germline CDR1 and CDR2 sequences are SGHTA and FQGNSA. CDR3 residues: CASSFIPGHLGNTIYF. The CDR3 DNA sequence: TGTGCCAGCAGCTTTATCCCGGGACACCTTGGAAACACCATATATTTT.

This chain links TRBV9 with TRBJ2-3; a weak D match, TRBD2 (6 bases). With 3 bases removed from V and 3 bases from J, the gap between germline ends came to 20 bases. The CDR3 sequence is 17 residues long. CDR1 is SGDLS and CDR2 is YYNGEE in the germline V gene. The CDR3 DNA follows: TGTGCCAGCAGCGCCCGAGGGACTTCATACCTAACAGATACGCAGTATTTT. As protein: CASSARGTSYLTDTQYF.

The rearrangement links TRBV5-5 to TRBJ2-7; weak D call: TRBD1 (5 bases). The CDR3 totals 13 residues. Germline loops: CDR1 SGHKS, CDR2 YYEKEE (reference sequence). Deletions cut 2 bases from V and 6 bases from J, with 12 bases between. For the CDR3, the DNA is TGTGCCAGCAGCTTTCTAAACCAGGGCGAGCAGTACGTC. It encodes CASSFLNQGEQYV.

V and J are TRBV5-6 and TRBJ2-1; no definite D call. From germline, CDR1 is SGHDT and CDR2 YYEEEE. Trimming pared 3 bases from V and 2 bases from J, leaving 6 bases between. The CDR3 length is 13 residues. This chain's CDR3 is CASSSRTYNEQFF. CDR3 nucleotides: TGTGCCAGCAGCTCCCGTACCTACAATGAGCAGTTCTTC.

The chain links TRBV10-3 to TRBJ2-4, with D perhaps TRBD1 (6 bases). Germline assignment: CDR1 ENHRY and CDR2 SYGVKD. The CDR3 consists of 16 residues. V dropped 6 bases and J dropped 4 bases, with 19 bases sitting between them. CDR3 coding DNA: TGTGCCATCAGCGCACACCGGGACACCTTAAAAAACATTCAGTACTTC. As protein: CAISAHRDTLKNIQYF.

The chain has TRBV9 and TRBJ1-6, with a weak D call TRBD1 (6 bases). The CDR3 is made up of 15 amino acids. The V gene lost 0 bases and the J gene lost 5 bases, with 9 bases spanning the gap. Germline-derived CDR1 and CDR2 are SGDLS and YYNGEE. In nucleotides, the CDR3 is TGTGCCAGCAGCGTAGGGGGGCTGGATAATTCACCCCTCCACTTT. It yields the protein CASSVGGLDNSPLHF.

The genes are TRBV10-2 and TRBJ1-5; D possibly corresponds to TRBD1 (5 bases). CDR1 is WSHSY, CDR2 SAAADI, per germline. There are 15 residues in the CDR3. Trimming pared 2 bases from V and 1 base from J, leaving 9 bases between. The CDR3 nucleotides are TGCGCCAGCAGTGAGGCGGGGGGAAGCAATCAGCCCCAGCATTTT. It encodes CASSEAGGSNQPQHF.

This chain joins TRBV30 and TRBJ2-1, with TRBD1 matching 10 bases. The trim removed 3 bases at V and 2 bases at J, leaving 4 bases unmatched. This CDR3 region has 15 residues. Germline CDR1 is GTSNPN and CDR2 is SVGIG (reference sequence). The CDR3 protein is CAWSAGQGAYNEQFF. The CDR3 nucleotides are TGTGCCTGGAGCGCCGGACAGGGGGCCTACAATGAGCAGTTCTTC. The whole variable domain, remainder taken from reference TRBV30 and TRBJ2-1, is SQTIHQWPATLVQPVGSPLSLECTVEGTSNPNLYWYRQAAGRGLQLLFYSVGIGQISSEVPQNLSASRPQDRQFILSSKKLLLSDSGFYLCAWSAGQGAYNEQFFGPGTRLTVL.

The CDR3 spells CASSFSGLSQETQYF. The CDR3 coding sequence is TGTGCCAGCAGCTTTTCCGGACTTTCCCAAGAGACCCAGTACTTC. V is TRBV7-9 and J is TRBJ2-5; the D gene is possibly TRBD2 (5 bases). V lost 3 bases, J lost 1 base, and 12 bases lay in between. This CDR3 region has 15 residues. Looked up from germline, CDR1 is SEHNR and CDR2 is FQNEAQ (reference sequence).

The V gene is TRBV15, the J gene TRBJ1-1; D unresolved. V was clipped by 2 bases and J by 0 bases, with 4 bases between them. The germline V gene encodes CDR1 LNHNV and CDR2 YYDKDF (reference sequence). The CDR3 is 13 amino acids. CDR3: CATSRQMNTEAFF. The CDR3 DNA is TGTGCCACCAGCAGACAGATGAACACTGAAGCTTTCTTT.

This clone was seen a handful of times. The V call is TRBV5-4, the J call TRBJ1-1; no reliable D call. This CDR3 region has 16 residues. V lost 4 bases, J lost 5 bases, and 21 bases lay in between. Germline V lookup: CDR1 SGHNT, CDR2 YYREEE (reference sequence). The CDR3 spells CASSVDRSPIWTEAFF. CDR3 bases: TGTGCCAGCAGCGTGGATAGGAGCCCCATATGGACTGAAGCTTTCTTT.

This chain joins TRBV9 and TRBJ2-1; D may be TRBD1 (7 bases). The CDR3 loop spans 15 amino acids. V dropped 3 bases and J dropped 7 bases, with 17 bases sitting between them. Germline-derived CDR1 and CDR2 are SGDLS and YYNGEE. CDR3 sequence (DNA): TGTGCCAGCAGCGCTGGCGGGACAGAACGTAATGAGCAGTTCTTC. This translates into CASSAGGTERNEQFF.

The rearrangement joins TRBV15 to TRBJ1-5, with TRBD1 as a possible D gene (5 bases). This CDR3 has 14 amino acids. CDR1 and CDR2 (germline): LNHNV, YYDKDF (reference sequence). V was pared by 1 base and J by 6 bases, with 10 bases between. For the CDR3, the DNA is TGTGCCACCAGCAGAGCGGGGGAACGTCAGCCCCAGCATTTT. Translation: CATSRAGERQPQHF.

This chain uses TRBV5-1 with TRBJ1-1; 8 bases map to TRBD1. Germline values: CDR1 SGHRS, CDR2 YFSETQ. V shed 4 bases, J shed 6 bases, and the junction held 5 bases outside the gene matches. The CDR3 has 13 amino acids. CDR3 residues: CASSGQGKAEAFF. DNA for the CDR3: TGCGCCAGCAGCGGACAGGGAAAGGCTGAAGCTTTCTTT.

The chain is built from TRBV6-5 and TRBJ1-2, with 8 bases fitting TRBD1. Per germline, CDR1 MNHEY and CDR2 SVGAGI. CDR3 length equals 12 residues. V shed 6 bases, J shed 8 bases, and the junction held 5 bases outside the gene matches. This CDR3 is CASRTGAGGYTF. In DNA form, the CDR3 reads TGTGCCAGCAGGACAGGGGCGGGGGGCTACACCTTC.

This clone was recorded only once. The V call is TRBV13, the J call TRBJ1-2, with D maybe TRBD1 (6 bases). Germline loops: CDR1 PRHDT, CDR2 FYEKMQ (reference sequence). This CDR3 has 13 residues. Between the trimmed V and J ends, which lost 3 bases and 6 bases, there was a span of 11 bases. Here the CDR3 reads CASSFRQVDGYTF. CDR3 sequence (DNA): TGTGCCAGCAGCTTTAGACAGGTAGATGGCTACACCTTC.